This T cell receptor (beta chain) was profiled in a study of vaccination and CD4 T cells after COVID-19. With the Oncomine TCR Beta short-read assay, DNA from cultured CD4+ T cells was sequenced. MiXCR, applied by TCRdb to the PCR reads, yields one record per CDR3 protein. This sample has over 20,000 distinct CDR3 sequences, with roughly 40% found just once. This clonotype was seen a handful of times. What it binds is unknown. Documented treatment: 10-day PBMC culture with coronavirus spike peptide pools or control peptides (ViraFEST assay). Sequenced material: CD4+ T cells from blood, cultured in vitro, taken before SARS-CoV-2 vaccination. This TCR was sampled from a human donor who received a COVID-19 vaccine.

CDR3: CASRRDLSGDTQYF. CDR3 nucleotide sequence: TGTGCCAGCAGAAGGGACCTCTCGGGGGATACGCAGTATTTT. The genes are TRBV2 and TRBJ2-3; TRBD1 or TRBD2 may be the D gene (5 bases each). CDR3 length: 14 residues. Germline CDR1 is SNHLY and CDR2 is FYNNEI. V was cut by 6 bases and J by 6 bases, with 16 bases left in between. The entire variable domain, with the rest obtained from reference TRBV2 and TRBJ2-3, is as follows: EPEVTQTPSHQVTQMGQEVILRCVPISNHLYFYWYRQILGQKVEFLVSFYNNEISEKSEIFDDQFSVERPDGSNFTLKIRSTKLEDSAMYFCASRRDLSGDTQYFGPGTRLTVL.